This TCR beta chain was obtained from a study of beta chain features in type 1 diabetes (dated by TCRdb to 2016 to 2019). For context, the study as a whole: Patients and healthy donors did not differ in mean age, gender distribution, total cell number or subset yield. In the study, recently diagnosed type 1 diabetes patients and matched healthy donors were compared on the TCRB repertoires of their sorted circulating CD4+ T cell subsets. Whereas all 30 or so donors provided naive and central memory subsets, regulatory and stem cell-like memory subsets were isolated from just 8 patients and roughly eight healthy donors. A total of about 110 million sorted cells were examined across all samples, and the number of cells per subset was strongly correlated with RNA yield.

For this clone: No antigen is known for it. Per-nucleotide qualities are absent, and no much larger clonotype sits a single base away.

Study-level results and caveats: Type 1 diabetes patients showed a moderate but significant shortening of TCRB CDR3 length in all four CD4+ subsets. Shorter templates might be favored by PCR, yet because patient and control samples were amplified and corrected together, any such skew would affect both groups equally. Naive, central memory and regulatory TCRB repertoires appeared more similar among patients than among healthy donors. Fewer insertions and more nucleotide deletions at VDJ recombination sites were observed in patients with type 1 diabetes, implying thymic rearrangement abnormalities. Because cDNA was sequenced instead of genomic DNA, highly expressing activated cells could be over-represented, though the groups showed no difference in activation or CD3 levels. Because the HLA sub-analyses included only small numbers of individuals, any influence of HLA type on TCRB rearrangement was left unresolved.

From each donor, a single peripheral blood sample of 90 to 150 mL on average was drawn into heparinised tubes. A BD FACSAria II was used to sort naive, central memory, regulatory and stem cell-like memory CD4+ T cells with a panel that included CD45RO, CCR7, CD25, CD127, CD95 and CD27. All sorted populations exceeded 95% purity. PBMCs were isolated right away by Lymphoprep density gradient centrifugation and were stained directly, without culture. So that batch effects would be minimized, each experiment stained and sorted samples in pairs, pairing one healthy donor with one patient. The CDR3 covers 15 residues, taking in both the cysteine and the phenylalanine. Solely the CDR3 DNA is kept, with 45 bases framed from the first base. Based on the germline V gene, the CDR1 and CDR2 sequences are MGHRA and YSYEKL. At the junction V is shortened by 0 bases and J by 7 bases; bases outside the gene matches: 7.

The entire amount of isolated RNA was reverse transcribed using the High Capacity cDNA Reverse Transcription Kit, so the sequenced TCRB transcripts were expressed ones. Deep immunoSEQ sequencing was performed on naive, central memory and regulatory T cell samples, with an average of roughly 3.5 million total reads per sample. After sorted cells were lysed in RLT buffer, RNA was extracted with DNase-treated RNeasy Micro or Mini kits, with the choice depending on cell number. To prevent cross-contamination, each cell subset was processed individually, whereas patient and healthy donor samples were processed jointly. Using the immunoSEQ multiplex PCR, TCRB sequences were amplified from cDNA into 87-bp fragments spanning the CDR3 region. Sequencing of the amplicons was performed on the Illumina HiSeq platform. The authors' analysis ran thus. PCR bias was corrected computationally using synthetic template baselines, and reads within Hamming distance 2 were collapsed, with unmergeable singletons discarded. By aligning reads against IMGT, V, D and J genes, CDR3 length, and insertions or deletions at six rearrangement sites were assigned. Clonotype counts were normalized to sorted cell number within each subset before computing true diversity and Gini coefficients with the tcR R package. Repertoire sharing was quantified using the overlap coefficient calculated on TCRB nucleotide sequences. Out-of-frame TCRB sequences from naive cells were analyzed as a proxy for the pre-selection repertoire. In TCRdb, the immuneACCESS table is reduced to in-frame sequences with V and J assigned. These tables do not hold every clone; where another copy was compared, an unresolved V gene accounts for under half, and the others remain unexplained. That table is the source of V, J and clone size, and D and trimming were worked out from the DNA. This sample comprises about 260,000 clones, roughly 20% of them detected only once. The top ten hold about 0.028% of the sample.

The TCR comes from a woman aged 40 to 49 with type 1 diabetes. The sample comprised naive CD4+ T cells from blood. Reading the label with the study, this specimen's cell subset or site is: true naive CD4+ T cells. This chain is built from TRBV4-1 and TRBJ2-7; 9 bases in between match TRBD2. This receptor carries the CDR3 CASSQERREGHEQYF. The sequenced DNA is TGCGCCAGCAGCCAAGAACGGCGGGAGGGCCATGAGCAGTACTTC.